Here is one T cell receptor (beta chain) with its context. No antigen is known for it. This sample was taken from a study of T cells after yellow fever vaccination. The overall study: SMART-Seq v4 Ultra Low Input handled preparation of low-cell-number fractions. General study findings and limits: Reappearance after the booster was observed for most primary-vaccination clones (more than 95% CD4, approximately 90% CD8). Overlap between CD4 and CD8 compartments was detected for a small share of clonotypes.

V lost 4 bases and J lost 9, with 15 bases in between. This CDR3 comprises 13 residues. Germline lookup yields CDR1 MNHNY and CDR2 SVGAGI (reference sequence). They built TCR cDNA with 5'RACE template switching, a step that put in a universal primer site and UMIs. Using its own MiXCR run on the 5' RACE reads, TCRdb lists one record per CDR3 protein. The sample shows about 150,000 distinct CDR3 sequences, approximately 6% of them seen only once. The receptor was derived from a man younger than 30 who received the YFV17D yellow fever vaccine. J is TRBJ1-1 and V is TRBV6-6; D is ambiguous. This specimen was CD4+ T cells sorted from PBMCs, taken on the day of the first yellow fever vaccination. CDR3 sequence: CASSSSGLTKAFF. The DNA for the CDR3 is TGTGCCAGCAGTTCCTCCGGACTCACCAAAGCTTTCTTT.